The rows below give T cell receptor beta chains drawn from one sample of a study of early T cells in non-severe SARS-CoV-2 infection. TCRdb passed the 5' RACE reads through MiXCR, listing each CDR3 protein once. The sample consists of 40,000 to 55,000 distinct CDR3 sequences, approximately 4% of them appearing once. Sample: whole blood. These TCRs come from an adult who was a healthcare worker with PCR-confirmed SARS-CoV-2 infection or an uninfected control (not recorded which). CDR3s include the opening cysteine and the closing phenylalanine or tryptophan. The D gene is left open where the match is weak. A clone size is listed for some rows: how often the clone was seen (once, few, many), or a class if it is expanded.

TRBV20-1	TRBJ1-4	many	NA	TGCAGTGCTAGAGATTCACGCGGGGGTGAAAAACTGTTTTTT	CSARDSRGGEKLFF
TRBV5-5	TRBJ2-7	many	NA	TGTGCCAGCAGCTTGTACCGGGGGCCAGGGGGCGAGCAGTACTTC	CASSLYRGPGGEQYF
TRBV1	TRBJ1-5	many	NA	TGCACCAGCAGCGACGACGTGACAGGGGCATTACGGGATGGCAATCAGCCCCAGCATTTT	CTSSDDVTGALRDGNQPQHF
TRBV9	TRBJ1-5	few	NA	TGTGCCAGCAGCGTTGGGGGATACGACAATCAGCCCCAGCATTTT	CASSVGGYDNQPQHF
TRBV9	TRBJ2-2	few	TRBD2	TGTGCCAGCAGCTTAGGGACTAGCGGGGGCCGGGGCACCGGGGAGCTGTTTTTT	CASSLGTSGGRGTGELFF
TRBV18	TRBJ2-7	many	NA	TGTGCCAGCTCACGGCAGGGTCCCGAGCAGTACTTC	CASSRQGPEQYF
TRBV5-6	TRBJ2-2	many	NA	TGTGCCAGCGTGCCCCAGGGGAACACCGGGGAGCTGTTTTTT	CASVPQGNTGELFF
TRBV5-1	TRBJ1-1	many	NA	TGCGCCAGCAGCTTGGTTGGGGGCTTGCCGAGCACTGAAGCTTTCTTT	CASSLVGGLPSTEAFF
TRBV28	TRBJ2-4	NA	TRBD1	TGTGCCAGCAGTTCCCCAGGACAGGGGGGGACCAAAAACATTCAGTACTTC	CASSSPGQGGTKNIQYF
TRBV18	TRBJ2-1	few	NA	TGTGCCAGCTCACCACCCGTAAGCGGGCGCCTTTGGGGCAATGAGCAGTTCTTC	CASSPPVSGRLWGNEQFF
TRBV12-3/TRBV12-4	TRBJ2-1	few	NA	TGTGCCAGCAGTTTCGAGGCGGGGGCTGAGCAGTTCTTC	CASSFEAGAEQFF
TRBV18	TRBJ1-1	few	NA	TGTGCCAGCTCACCGGAGAGGACTGAAGCTTTCTTT	CASSPERTEAFF
TRBV12-3/TRBV12-4	TRBJ2-3	NA	TRBD2	TGTGCCAGCAGTCAACTAGCGGGGGGAATAGATACGCAGTATTTT	CASSQLAGGIDTQYF
TRBV11-2	TRBJ2-7	few	TRBD2	TGTGCCAGCAGCGTGGGACTAGCGGCTTACGAGCAGTACTTC	CASSVGLAAYEQYF
TRBV19	TRBJ1-6	many	NA	TGTGCCACATCCCAGGGACGGGGGAATTCACCCCTCCACTTT	CATSQGRGNSPLHF
TRBV29-1	TRBJ2-4	NA	NA	TGCAGCGTCGCAAGGGACCGAGCCAAAAACATTCAGTACTTC	CSVARDRAKNIQYF
TRBV7-9	TRBJ2-7	NA	TRBD2	TGTGCCAGCAGCCCCCAAGGGGGACTAGCGCCCGAGCAGTACTTC	CASSPQGGLAPEQYF
TRBV20-1	TRBJ2-1	few	TRBD1	TGCAGTGCTAGACAGGGGGTTATGAATGAGCAGTTCTTC	CSARQGVMNEQFF
TRBV6-2/TRBV6-3	TRBJ2-1	many	NA	TGTGCCACCGCGGAAGGGAGCTCCTACAATGAGCAGTTCTTC	CATAEGSSYNEQFF
TRBV29-1	TRBJ2-1	few	NA	TGCAGCGGGGCCAGCTCCTCCGCAGACAATGAGCAGTTCTTC	CSGASSSADNEQFF
TRBV7-9	TRBJ2-3	NA	TRBD2	TGTGCCAGCACCGCCGGCGGAGCCACGTGGGGGGGAGATACGCAGTATTTT	CASTAGGATWGGDTQYF
TRBV20-1	TRBJ2-7	many	TRBD2	TGCAGTGCTAGCTACGGGAGGGGCCACGAGCAGTACTTC	CSASYGRGHEQYF
TRBV7-3	TRBJ1-6	many	TRBD1	TGTGCCAGCAGCCGGACAGGGGAGGCCAATTCACCCCTCCACTTT	CASSRTGEANSPLHF
TRBV6-2/TRBV6-3	TRBJ2-1	few	NA	TGTGCCAGCAAAACCTTAGGGGCTGGCCACAATGAGCAGTTCTTC	CASKTLGAGHNEQFF
TRBV20-1	TRBJ2-3	many	TRBD1	TGCAGTGCTAGAGAAAGACAGGGTACCGGGGATACGCAGTATTTT	CSARERQGTGDTQYF
TRBV4-2	TRBJ1-4	many	NA	TGTGCCAGCAGCCAAGATGACCAGAATGAAAAACTGTTTTTT	CASSQDDQNEKLFF
TRBV14	TRBJ1-1	many	NA	TGTGCCAGCAGCCAAATGGGGAAGACAAGGAACACTGAAGCTTTCTTT	CASSQMGKTRNTEAFF
TRBV11-2	TRBJ2-4	many	NA	TGTGCCAGCAGCTTAGCAGATGTAGCCAAAAACATTCAGTACTTC	CASSLADVAKNIQYF
TRBV21-1	TRBJ2-5	NA	NA	TGTGCCAGCAGGGGACAGGGTGGAGAAGAGACCCAGTACTTC	CASRGQGGEETQYF
TRBV20-1	TRBJ1-2	many	NA	TGCAGTGCTAGCGGCCAGGGTTCAGGATATGGCTACACCTTC	CSASGQGSGYGYTF
TRBV27	TRBJ2-3	many	TRBD2	TGTGCCAGCAGTTTGGCTAGCGGGGGGGAGACAGATACGCAGTATTTT	CASSLASGGETDTQYF
TRBV18	TRBJ1-2	many	TRBD1	TGTGCCAGCTCAGCAGCCTCTGGACAGGTCTTTGGCTACACCTTC	CASSAASGQVFGYTF
TRBV15	TRBJ2-1	few	TRBD2	TGTGCCACCAGCGGGCTAGCGGGGGGGGCCCACAATGAGCAGTTCTTC	CATSGLAGGAHNEQFF
TRBV12-5	TRBJ2-7	medium-sized	TRBD1	TGTGCTAGTGGAGAAATACAGGGGGGTTCCTACGAGCAGTACTTC	CASGEIQGGSYEQYF
TRBV11-2	TRBJ2-2	many	NA	TGTGCCAGCAGCTCCCCTTGGGGTAGCGGAGCCACCGGGGAGCTGTTTTTT	CASSSPWGSGATGELFF
TRBV29-1	TRBJ2-7	many	TRBD1	TGCAGCGTTGAAGATATGGTCAGGGGGCGGTACGAGCAGTACTTC	CSVEDMVRGRYEQYF
TRBV7-3	TRBJ2-2	many	TRBD1	TGTGCCAGCAGACCGGGACAGCGGAACACCGGGGAGCTGTTTTTT	CASRPGQRNTGELFF
TRBV2	TRBJ2-3	NA	TRBD2	TGTGCCAGCAGCGGGGGACTAGCGGCCTACACAGATACGCAGTATTTT	CASSGGLAAYTDTQYF
TRBV2	TRBJ2-5	NA	NA	TGTGCCAGCGGGACGGACGTGGGGACCCAGTACTTC	CASGTDVGTQYF
TRBV11-3	TRBJ2-2	NA	NA	TGTGCCAGCAGCCTAACAGGGACAAACACCGGGGAGCTGTTTTTT	CASSLTGTNTGELFF
TRBV19	TRBJ2-1	many	NA	TGTGCCAGTAGTACCTCCGGGACACCGTACAATGAGCAGTTCTTC	CASSTSGTPYNEQFF
TRBV20-1	TRBJ2-7	many	TRBD1	TGCAGTGCTAGAGATCCGGACAGGGGGGACTACGAGCAGTACTTC	CSARDPDRGDYEQYF